This TCR beta chain was identified during a study of graft-versus-host responses after intestinal transplantation. The method was immunoSEQ multiplex PCR; TCRdb's version includes in-frame clones alone and lacks a portion of them. The sample holds 80,000 to 95,000 clones; 90% to 95% are singletons and the top ten take 1.5% to 2%. Points on this clone: Its specificity is not known.

Trimming took off 0 bases at V and 1 base at J, with 15 bases between the two ends. CDR3 length: 17 amino acids. Germline values: CDR1 WNHNN, CDR2 SYGVQD (reference sequence). This TCR came from a human donor who received an intestinal transplant. The chain couples TRBV10-1 to TRBJ1-1; D perhaps matches TRBD1 (5 bases). Specimen: unstimulated CD8+ T cells sorted from spleen or lymph node cells, collected before intestinal transplant. The chain's CDR3 is CASSESRRTPENTEAFF. The CDR3 DNA reads as TGCGCCAGCAGTGAGTCGAGGCGGACACCCGAGAACACTGAAGCTTTCTTT.